The 9 T cell receptor beta chains below were found in one sample sequenced in a study of blood T cells in healthy people across ages. A J-beta primer mix and a sample-barcoded 5' primer were used in a second PCR of about 7 to 12 cycles. MiXCR, run by TCRdb on the 5' RACE reads, gives a single entry per CDR3 protein. The sample consists of around 1.5 million distinct CDR3 sequences, around 59% of them appearing once. Sample: blood. Receptors were obtained from a man between 18 and 35 years old in good health.

The chain combines TRBV29-1 with TRBJ1-2; TRBD1 might be the D (5 bases). Between the trimmed V and J ends, which lost 6 bases and 0 bases, there was a span of 11 bases. Looked up from germline, CDR1 is SQVTM and CDR2 is ANQGSEA. This CDR3 comprises 13 residues. The chain's CDR3 is CSVQQATNYGYTF. CDR3 in DNA: TGCAGCGTCCAACAGGCGACTAACTATGGCTACACCTTC.

This clonotype was seen a handful of times. The gene calls are TRBV9 and TRBJ1-2; no firm D call. Germline V gene data show CDR1 as SGDLS and CDR2 as YYNGEE. CDR3 size: 14 residues. With 4 bases removed from V and 0 bases from J, the gap between germline ends came to 10 bases. The CDR3 loop is CASSRPTANYGYTF. The CDR3 region has the DNA TGTGCCAGCAGCCGCCCGACGGCTAACTATGGCTACACCTTC.

The rearrangement joins TRBV11-2 to TRBJ2-2, with D perhaps TRBD1 (6 bases). Deletions cut 3 bases from V and 0 bases from J, with 14 bases between. The CDR3 is made up of 17 amino acids. CDR1 and CDR2 (germline): SGHAT, FQNNGV. In DNA, the CDR3 is TGTGCCAGCAGCTTCCCAACGGGACAACCGAACACCGGGGAGCTGTTTTTT. Translating gives CASSFPTGQPNTGELFF.

A few counts support this clonotype. The rearrangement links TRBV29-1 to TRBJ2-7, with TRBD2 as a possible D gene (5 bases). The CDR3 runs to 12 residues. V lost 5 bases and J lost 2, with 10 bases in between. CDR1 is SQVTM and CDR2 is ANQGSEA in the germline V gene. This chain's CDR3 is CSVRGSTYEQYF. For the CDR3, the DNA is TGCAGCGTTCGCGGGTCTACCTACGAGCAGTACTTC.

This rearrangement joins TRBV20-1 to TRBJ1-5; D remains ambiguous. Trimming cost V 3 bases and J 0 bases, with 12 bases left between them. The CDR3 is 15 amino acids. Germline CDR1 DFQATT, CDR2 SNEGSKA (reference sequence). CDR3 sequence (DNA): TGCAGTGCTAGTCCGGCAAAATATAGCAATCAGCCCCAGCATTTT. Encoded protein: CSASPAKYSNQPQHF.

The count of this clonotype is one. J is TRBJ2-3 and V is TRBV5-1; D ambiguous. From germline, CDR1 is SGHRS and CDR2 YFSETQ. The CDR3 sequence is 11 residues long. Between the trimmed V and J ends, which lost 7 bases and 5 bases, there was a span of 8 bases. The CDR3: CASHWQDTQYF. The CDR3 DNA reads as TGCGCCAGCCACTGGCAAGATACGCAGTATTTT.

V usage is TRBV6-1 and J usage is TRBJ2-2; TRBD2 matches at 10 bases. V shed 5 bases and J 6 bases; nucleotides not matched to a gene: 12. CDR1 and CDR2 (germline): MNHNS, SASEGT. The length of the CDR3 is 17 residues. The CDR3 DNA reads TGTGCCAGCAGTACCTACGCTAGCGGGAGTTTCGCCGGGGAGCTGTTTTTT. Protein product: CASSTYASGSFAGELFF.

This clonotype was counted only a few times. The genes are TRBV20-1 and TRBJ2-1, with unresolved D. Germline V gives CDR1 DFQATT, CDR2 SNEGSKA (reference sequence). This CDR3 is built from 15 residues. Trimming pared 3 bases from V and 0 bases from J, leaving 12 bases between. CDR3 sequence: CSASESADSYNEQFF. The CDR3 DNA sequence: TGCAGTGCTAGTGAATCGGCGGACTCCTACAATGAGCAGTTCTTC.

This sequence joins TRBV6-5 and TRBJ2-7; 7 nucleotides match TRBD1. V shed 5 bases and J 2 bases; nucleotides not matched to a gene: 12. The germline gives CDR1 MNHEY, CDR2 SVGAGI. The CDR3 is 16 residues long. CDR3 protein: CASSLLLTGSPYEQYF. CDR3 bases: TGTGCCAGCAGTCTTCTCTTGACAGGGTCACCCTACGAGCAGTACTTC.